This T cell receptor beta chain was sequenced in a study of OX40 agonist ivuxolimab in advanced cancers. Germline values: CDR1 SNHLY, CDR2 FYNNEI. The CDR3 sequence is 15 residues long. The germline V and J ends were trimmed by 2 bases and 7 bases, with 14 bases remaining between them. Sequencing used immunoSEQ multiplex PCR; TCRdb keeps in-frame clones, though not all of them. The sample lists about 32,000 clones, 90% to 95% occurring once. The genes are TRBV2 and TRBJ1-4, with D possibly matching TRBD1 (5 bases). The material was CD4+ or CD8+ T cells sorted from blood, obtained in a trial of the OX40 agonist ivuxolimab. The TCR comes from an adult with an advanced solid tumor such as melanoma, head and neck, liver or kidney cancer. The CDR3: CASSEWVGAGEKLFF. The CDR3, as DNA: TGTGCCAGCAGTGAATGGGTCGGGGCCGGTGAAAAACTGTTTTTT.